The next 3 T cell receptor beta chains were all read from a single sample in a study of T cell responses to AZD1222 COVID-19 vaccine. Here immunoSEQ multiplex PCR was the method, and the copy in TCRdb shows in-frame clones only, minus some. The sample lists around 170,000 clones, approximately 91% seen once, with 0.99% in the top ten. Sequenced here: peripheral blood, sampled on day 0 of AZD1222 vaccination. The receptor source for this set is an adult in good health.

This chain uses TRBV5-1 with TRBJ2-5; 10 bases line up with TRBD1. This CDR3 comprises 16 residues. Germline V gene sequence: CDR1 SGHRS, CDR2 YFSETQ. J gave up 5 bases and V 4 bases, and 11 bases lay outside the gene matches. In nucleotides, the CDR3 is TGCGCCAGCAGCAAGACAGGGGGCCGCCCTGGGGAGACCCAGTACTTC. Amino acids: CASSKTGGRPGETQYF. Full variable domain (outside the CDR3, taken from reference TRBV5-1 and TRBJ2-5): KAGVTQTPRYLIKTRGQQVTLSCSPISGHRSVSWYQQTPGQGLQFLFEYFSETQRNKGNFPGRFSGRQFSNSRSEMNVSTLELGDSALYLCASSKTGGRPGETQYFGPGTRLLVL.

The V and J genes are TRBV19 and TRBJ1-3, with TRBD1 matching 7 bases. V lost 2 bases, J lost 0 bases, and 4 bases stayed unmatched. Germline V lookup: CDR1 LNHDA, CDR2 SQIVND (reference sequence). The CDR3 runs 16 residues. For the CDR3, the DNA is TGTGCCAGTAGTATAAAGGGACAGCTCTCTGGAAACACCATATATTTT. Translated: CASSIKGQLSGNTIYF.

This chain uses TRBV28 with TRBJ2-1; 10 nucleotides agree with TRBD2. Germline CDR1 MDHEN, CDR2 SYDVKM. V lost 4 bases to trimming and J lost 6 bases; unmatched junction nucleotides: 6. CDR3 length equals 15 residues. In DNA form, the CDR3 reads TGTGCCAGCAGTTCCAGCGGGAGGGCCTCCAATGAGCAGTTCTTC. Translation: CASSSSGRASNEQFF.